This T cell receptor beta chain comes out of a study of regulatory T cells in long-lasting Graves disease. Notes on the study in general: TCR diversity was lower in persistent Graves' patients than in newly diagnosed ones.

Arm-PCR with iRepertoire HTBI primers amplified the CDR3 regions for these TCR beta libraries. TCRdb reanalysed the multiplex PCR reads using MiXCR and keeps one entry per CDR3 protein. The sample has approximately 400,000 distinct CDR3 sequences, more than 20% seen once. Stated time point: persistent/refractory GD, antithyroid drugs over 5 years with positive TRAb. There was RNA extracted from PBMCs, and the TCR library was made from it. Patients came from an endocrinology department in Xi'an, China. The EDTA tubes were filled with around 9.1 milliliters of drawn peripheral blood. V lost 2 bases to trimming and J lost 6 bases, with 17 bases between them. CDR3 size: 16 residues. The germline V gene encodes CDR1 SGHTA and CDR2 FQGNSA. This clonotype was counted ten times or more. Its antigen remains unknown.

This specimen consisted of peripheral blood mononuclear cells (PBMCs), obtained when the disease was refractory, from a patient treated with antithyroid drugs. The J gene is TRBJ2-1, the V gene TRBV7-2; D unclear. This sequence was found in a female donor with Graves disease. The CDR3 region is CASSLLVLGLGNEQFF. Written as DNA, the CDR3 is TGTGCCAGCAGCTTACTGGTTTTGGGCCTGGGCAATGAGCAGTTCTTC.